The 30 T cell receptor beta chains presented below share a single source sample, sequenced in a study of tumor and adjacent non-tumor tissue in lung cancer. Three rounds of nested PCR, following a modified ARM-PCR protocol, produced the TCRbeta library. One entry per CDR3 protein results from TCRdb running MiXCR on the multiplex PCR reads. This repertoire shows 100,000 to 150,000 distinct CDR3 sequences, around three fifths found once; its top ten account for around 13%. RNA was extracted from bulk tissue without any cell sorting. Sequencing was done on a sample of lung tumor tissue. Receptors originate from a man aged 25 to 45 with non-small cell lung cancer.

This sequence joins TRBV24-1 and TRBJ2-2, with 7 bases identical to TRBD2. Germline lookup yields CDR1 KGHDR and CDR2 SFDVKD. The CDR3 spans 14 residues. V shed 8 bases, J shed 8 bases, and the junction held 10 bases outside the gene matches. CDR3 DNA: TGTGCCACCAATGCCCCGCGGGAGACTGGGGAGCTGTTTTTT. It yields the protein CATNAPRETGELFF.

In regard to this clonotype: A read error may produce the germline difference seen at one junction end. V is TRBV4-1 and J is TRBJ2-5; TRBD2 is a possible D gene (5 bases). Germline V lookup: CDR1 MGHRA, CDR2 YSYEKL. This CDR3 has 16 residues. The CDR3 DNA is TGCGCCAGCAGCCAAGAAACTAGATTGGTCGCGGAGATCCAGTACTTC. This translates into CASSQETRLVAEIQYF.

This clonotype appeared a few times. Likely a read error: the CDR3 ends without its conserved phenylalanine or tryptophan. The DNA is omitted, as the CDR3 cannot be located on it reliably, and the CDR3 follows TCRdb's listing. The CDR3 sequence: CASSPHPYEQYL. The chain uses TRBV28 and TRBJ2-7. The CDR3 length is 12 residues, termini included. Germline assignment: CDR1 MDHEN and CDR2 SYDVKM.

A remark on this clonotype: One end of the junction fails to match germline, which may point to a read error. V usage is TRBV7-8 and J usage is TRBJ2-2; tentative D call: TRBD1 (6 bases). The CDR3 extends over 14 amino acids. CDR1 and CDR2 from the germline V gene are SGHVS and FQNEAQ. CDR3 nucleotides: TGTGCCAACAGCCCCAGGGGTCACCCCGGGGAGCTGTTTTTT. Protein sequence: CANSPRGHPGELFF.

A note on this clonotype: One end of the junction varies from germline; a read error may be responsible. The genes are TRBV29-1 and TRBJ2-7; the match to TRBD2 covers 13 bases. The germline V gene encodes CDR1 SQVTM and CDR2 ANQGSEA. This CDR3 has 14 amino acids. The CDR3 spells CSVAGTSGIIEQYF. The DNA of the CDR3 is TGCAGCGTGGCCGGGACTAGCGGGATTATCGAGCAGTACTTT.

About this clonotype itself: Relative to the germline gene, one junction end is altered; a read error may explain this. The chain combines TRBV11-2 with TRBJ2-5, with a tentative D call TRBD2 (6 bases). Looked up from germline, CDR1 is SGHAT and CDR2 is FQNNGV. The CDR3 has 15 residues. CDR3 in amino acids: CVSSLDGTGGETQYF. In DNA, the CDR3 is TGTGTCAGCAGTTTAGATGGTACTGGGGGGGAGACCCAGTACTTC.

Points on this clonotype: Its ends do not fully match the called genes, so a read error is possible. The chain uses TRBV4-3 and TRBJ2-3; D tentatively reads TRBD1 or TRBD2 (5 bases each). The CDR3 spans 19 residues. Germline assignment: CDR1 LGHNA and CDR2 YSLEER. The CDR3 DNA reads TGCGCCAGTAGCCAAGAATCTGCAGGGAGACCTATGGGCACAGATACGCAGTGTTTT. This translates into CASSQESAGRPMGTDTQCF.

This chain connects TRBV7-9 to TRBJ2-2; unclear D gene. CDR3 size: 16 residues. V was pared by 7 bases and J by 1 base, with 16 bases between. Germline loops: CDR1 SEHNR, CDR2 FQNEAQ (reference sequence). CDR3 sequence reads: CASTPPSGQNTGELFF. In DNA form, the CDR3 reads TGTGCCAGCACCCCCCCCAGTGGGCAGAACACCGGGGAGCTGTTTTTT.

This clonotype has at least ten counts. The chain joins TRBV5-6 to TRBJ1-5, with D maybe TRBD1 (5 bases). V was cut by 0 bases and J by 1 base, with 5 bases left in between. The germline CDR1 and CDR2 sequences are SGHDT and YYEEEE. This CDR3 region has 14 residues. CDR3 sequence: CASSLGGSNQPQHF. Here the CDR3 DNA reads TGTGCCAGCAGCTTGGGGGGGAGCAATCAGCCCCAGCATTTT.

On this clonotype: A much larger clone lies a single base off, so this may be a read error. The genes are TRBV20-1 and TRBJ1-2; possible D gene TRBD1, 6 bases. The CDR3 loop spans 13 amino acids. CDR1 is DFQATT, CDR2 SNEGSKA, per germline (reference sequence). The germline V and J ends were trimmed by 4 bases and 7 bases, with 16 bases remaining between them. The CDR3 nucleotides read TGCAGTGCTAAATCCGAGGGGGGGGCTGGCTACACCTTC. This sequence encodes CSAKSEGGAGYTF.

The chain recombines TRBV12-3 or TRBV12-4 with TRBJ2-7; 8 bases fit TRBD2. The J segment lost 7 bases and the V segment lost 2 bases, leaving 10 bases of the junction unmatched. The CDR3 consists of 15 residues. CDR3 bases: TGTGCCAGCAGTTTATCAACGGGAGGGTCTCAAGAGCAGTACTTC. Translation gives CASSLSTGGSQEQYF.

The DNA of the CDR3 is TGCAGCGTTGTGTATGGGTTAGGGCGATTTGATGAAGCTTTCTTT. Translation gives CSVVYGLGRFDEAFF. V is TRBV29-1 and J is TRBJ1-1, with D unresolved. The germline gives CDR1 SQVTM, CDR2 ANQGSEA. V was pared by 4 bases and J by 7 bases, with 22 bases between. The CDR3 has 15 residues.

This clonotype was picked up one time. One end of the junction does not line up with germline, which may come from a read error. The chain carries TRBV10-3 and TRBJ1-1; D not certain. CDR1 is ENHRY, CDR2 SYGVKD, per germline. The CDR3 length is 13 residues. CDR3 residues: CAITQGQNTEAFF. The CDR3 DNA follows: TGTGCCATCACCCAAGGGCAGAACACTGAAGCTTTCTTC.

Details on this clonotype: The junction and the germline gene differ at one end; a read error may be behind it. The chain links TRBV20-1 to TRBJ1-3, with D unclear. The CDR3 is 14 amino acids. Germline V lookup: CDR1 DFQATT, CDR2 SNEGSKA (reference sequence). The CDR3 bases are TGCAGTGCTAGAGAGGCGAGGTCTGGAAACACCATGTATTTT. It codes for CSAREARSGNTMYF.

This clonotype has a handful of counts. Given a much more abundant clone one base away, this may be a read error. J is TRBJ2-5 and V is TRBV11-1, with unresolved D. The CDR3 consists of 14 residues. From germline, CDR1 is SGHAT and CDR2 FQDESV (reference sequence). V lost 7 bases and J lost 2, with 14 bases in between. CDR3 amino acids: CASNSNLKQETQYF. CDR3 nucleotides: TGTGCCAGCAACTCCAACTTAAAACAAGAGACCCAGTACTTC. The whole variable domain, remainder taken from reference TRBV11-1 and TRBJ2-5, is EAEVAQSPRYKITEKSQAVAFWCDPISGHATLYWYRQILGQGPELLVQFQDESVVDDSQLPKDRFSAERLKGVDSTLKIQPAELGDSAMYLCASNSNLKQETQYFGPGTRLLVL.

This clonotype came up many times. The chain employs TRBV6-5 and TRBJ2-1; TRBD2 agrees at 9 bases. After removal of 7 bases from V and 7 bases from J, the junction contained 11 bases not matched to a gene. CDR1 is MNHEY and CDR2 is SVGAGI in the germline V gene. The CDR3 extends over 15 amino acids. CDR3: CASTSRAGGPNEQFF. The DNA for the CDR3 is TGTGCCAGCACTTCCCGGGCGGGAGGGCCGAATGAGCAGTTCTTC.

This clonotype is medium-sized by share. The chain has TRBV20-1 and TRBJ2-7; 7 positions agree with TRBD1. V lost 3 bases and J lost 2; bases outside the gene matches: 7. This CDR3 comprises 14 residues. Germline V gene sequence: CDR1 DFQATT, CDR2 SNEGSKA (reference sequence). CDR3 residues: CSARNDRAAYEQYF. Written as DNA, the CDR3 is TGCAGTGCTAGGAACGACAGGGCAGCCTACGAGCAGTACTTC.

This clonotype was observed at least ten times. The chain is built from TRBV6-1 and TRBJ2-2; TRBD1 might be the D (7 bases). The CDR3 length is 15 residues. Per the germline V gene, CDR1 is MNHNS and CDR2 is SASEGT. Trimming removed 10 bases from V and 5 bases from J, with 20 bases in between. CDR3 sequence reads: CATARQGAGTGELFF. CDR3 DNA sequence: TGTGCCACCGCTCGACAGGGCGCGGGAACCGGGGAGCTGTTTTTT.

This clonotype has a single count. The rearrangement links TRBV11-3 to TRBJ2-2, with a tentative D call TRBD1 (6 bases). Germline CDR1 is SGHNT and CDR2 is YENEEA. V lost 5 bases and J 1 base, leaving 14 bases between the germline ends. The CDR3 covers 16 residues. The CDR3 loop is CASSPEGHRNTGELFF. The CDR3, as DNA: TGTGCCAGCAGCCCCGAGGGACACCGGAACACCGGGGAGCTGTTTTTT.

This clonotype has just one count. The CDR3 region has the DNA TGTGCCAGCAGCTTAAGTCAGGGGATTCAACCCCAGCATTTT. Translated: CASSLSQGIQPQHF. The V call is TRBV11-3, the J call TRBJ1-5, with D tentatively TRBD1 (6 bases). V lost 2 bases and J lost 10, with 15 bases in between. CDR1 and CDR2 from the germline V gene are SGHNT and YENEEA. The CDR3 runs to 14 residues.

This clonotype was counted ten times or more. This chain uses TRBV15 with TRBJ2-3, with D perhaps matching TRBD1 or TRBD2 (5 bases each). V gave up 3 bases and J gave up 7 bases, with 23 bases separating them. The CDR3 spans 17 residues. In germline, CDR1 is LNHNV, CDR2 YYDKDF (reference sequence). The CDR3 reads CATSSQGERPAVYTQYF. The CDR3 bases are TGTGCCACCAGCAGCCAAGGGGAGCGGCCGGCTGTATATACGCAGTATTTT.

This clonotype is a singleton in its sample. At one end the junction does not follow the germline gene, possibly because of a read error. The chain employs TRBV11-2 and TRBJ2-5; the D gene is possibly TRBD2 (6 bases). This CDR3 is 15 amino acids long. The V gene's germline CDR1 is SGHAT and CDR2 FQNNGV. The CDR3 DNA sequence: TGTGCCAGCGGCTTATCTTCGGAGGGTGGGACGACCCAGTACTTC. This sequence encodes CASGLSSEGGTTQYF.

The chain couples TRBV29-1 to TRBJ1-2; TRBD1 matches 9 bases. Germline lookup yields CDR1 SQVTM and CDR2 ANQGSEA. With 8 bases clipped from V and 9 bases from J, the junction kept 7 bases outside the gene matches. This CDR3 spans 11 amino acids. The CDR3: CSITGGFSYTF. The CDR3 DNA reads as TGCAGCATTACAGGGGGCTTTAGCTACACCTTC.

This clonotype was counted many times. This rearrangement joins TRBV6-5 to TRBJ2-3; no reliable D call. Germline assignment: CDR1 MNHEY and CDR2 SVGAGI. The CDR3 runs to 14 residues. V dropped 6 bases and J dropped 0 bases, with 10 bases sitting between them. CDR3 loop: CASRKGSSTDTQYF. The CDR3 DNA sequence: TGTGCCAGCAGAAAGGGCAGTAGCACAGATACGCAGTATTTT.

CDR3 residues: CASSTRAVANEKLFF. The CDR3 DNA sequence: TGTGCCAGCAGCACAAGGGCCGTAGCTAATGAAAAACTGTTTTTT. V usage is TRBV11-2 and J usage is TRBJ1-4, with D uncertain. CDR3 length equals 15 residues. V shed 5 bases and J shed 3 bases, with 13 bases lying between them. Germline lookup yields CDR1 SGHAT and CDR2 FQNNGV.

This clonotype was seen just once. The conserved phenylalanine or tryptophan normally closing the CDR3 is absent here, so this likely arose from a read error. The chain uses TRBV12-3 or TRBV12-4 and TRBJ1-1; D may be TRBD1 (6 bases). V dropped 5 bases and J dropped 4 bases, with 17 bases sitting between them. The CDR3 spans 15 residues. For the CDR3, the DNA is TGTGCCAGCAGTCGAAACAGGGCCCGAGGCACTGAAGCTTTCTAT. Translation gives CASSRNRARGTEAFY.

Concerning this clonotype: The junction departs from the called germline gene at one end, perhaps through a read error. The chain carries TRBV11-3 and TRBJ1-1; 9 bases map to TRBD1. This CDR3 has 13 residues. Germline CDR1 is SGHNT and CDR2 is YENEEA. The CDR3, as DNA: TGTGCTAGCAGCTCGGGGACAGGGCCGGGAGCTCTCTTT. This gives the protein CASSSGTGPGALF.

This clonotype was recorded a few times. This could be a read error, since a much larger clone is one nucleotide away. Likely a read error: the CDR3 ends without its conserved phenylalanine or tryptophan. The CDR3: CASSWDGEGTQYL. The CDR3 DNA is TGTGCCAGCAGTTGGGACGGGGAGGGGACCCAGTACTTA. This chain links TRBV6-5 with TRBJ2-5, with TRBD2 matching over 7 bases. The CDR3 totals 13 residues. The trim removed 4 bases at V and 7 bases at J, leaving 6 bases unmatched. From germline, CDR1 is MNHEY and CDR2 SVGAGI.

This clonotype was detected ten times or more. The chain employs TRBV20-1 and TRBJ2-2, with 9 bases that match TRBD2. Germline-derived CDR1 and CDR2 are DFQATT and SNEGSKA (reference sequence). The CDR3 totals 16 residues. V lost 2 bases, J lost 5 bases, and 9 bases stayed unmatched. The CDR3 nucleotides read TGCAGTGCTAGAAACCCCAGCGGGGGGCTTACCGGGGAGCTGTTTTTT. This codes for CSARNPSGGLTGELFF.

Concerning this clonotype: This may stem from a read error, because a much larger clone lies one nucleotide away. The rearrangement uses TRBV6-5 and TRBJ2-1; no clear D gene. CDR1 is MNHEY and CDR2 is SVGAGI in the germline V gene. This CDR3 comprises 12 residues. The CDR3 loop reads CASSASLDEQLF. For the CDR3, the DNA is TGTGCCAGCAGTGCCAGTTTGGATGAGCAGTTATTC.